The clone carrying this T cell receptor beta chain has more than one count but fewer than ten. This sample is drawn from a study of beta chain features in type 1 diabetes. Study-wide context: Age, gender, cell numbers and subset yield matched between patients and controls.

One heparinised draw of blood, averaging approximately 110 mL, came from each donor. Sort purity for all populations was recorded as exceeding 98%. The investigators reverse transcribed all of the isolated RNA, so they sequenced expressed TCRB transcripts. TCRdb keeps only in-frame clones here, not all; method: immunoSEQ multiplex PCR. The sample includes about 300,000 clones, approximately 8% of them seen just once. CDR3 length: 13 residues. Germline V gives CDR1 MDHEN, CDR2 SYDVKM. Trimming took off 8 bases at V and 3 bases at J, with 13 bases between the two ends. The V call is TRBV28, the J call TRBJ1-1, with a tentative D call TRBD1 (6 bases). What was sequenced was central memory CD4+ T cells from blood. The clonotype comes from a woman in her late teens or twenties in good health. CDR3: CASGQPQYTEAFF. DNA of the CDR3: TGTGCCAGCGGACAGCCTCAATACACTGAAGCTTTCTTT.